The clone carrying this T cell receptor beta chain was counted a few times. Its matching antigen is unknown. After 5'RACE with constant-segment primers, TCR alpha and TCR beta cDNA libraries carrying sample barcodes and UMIs were obtained. TCRdb re-called the 5' RACE reads with MiXCR, one entry per CDR3 protein. The sample lists under 700,000 distinct CDR3 sequences; roughly 21% were seen once. The data derive from a study of T-cell memory formation after mild COVID-19. Study in general: Largely donor-specific sequence clusters came from a couple of donors. Study-wide results and caveats: For contracting clones, CD4+ ones sat mainly in CM and EM, CD8+ in EMRA. Confirmation of SARS-CoV-2 specificity was lacking for second-wave clones peaking day 37.

The CDR3 has 17 residues. Germline V gene lookup returns CDR1 ENHRY and CDR2 SYGVKD. Trimming stripped 0 bases from V and 0 bases from J, with 12 bases between. The sample taken for sequencing was PBMCs or a T cell subset sorted from them (not recorded which). The chain is built from TRBV10-3 and TRBJ1-3; D not resolved. This sequence was found in an adult woman who had mild COVID-19 (a few samples of this study predate the infection). Cell type and time point are not known. The CDR3 bases are TGTGCCATCAGTGAGTCGAGGGAGCTCACCTCTGGAAACACCATATATTTT. Translating it yields CAISESRELTSGNTIYF.